One sample yielded the 4 T cell receptor beta chains listed below, sequenced in a study of blood T cells in healthy people across ages. A second PCR of about 7 to 12 cycles used a sample-barcoded 5' primer and a J-beta primer mix. TCRdb re-analysed the 5' RACE reads in MiXCR, keeping a single row per CDR3 protein. The table lists more than 700,000 distinct CDR3 sequences, 46% of them singletons. The material sequenced was blood. Every receptor here comes from a man of 80 years or more in good health.

The chain employs TRBV2 and TRBJ2-7; 7 bases line up with TRBD1. V gave up 6 bases and J gave up 6 bases; unmatched junction bases: 2. This CDR3 is built from 11 residues. Germline CDR1 is SNHLY and CDR2 is FYNNEI. The CDR3 DNA reads TGTGCCAGCAGGAGGGACAGCGAGCAGTACTTC. Protein product: CASRRDSEQYF.

The rearrangement links TRBV6-2 or TRBV6-3 to TRBJ2-2, with 10 bases fitting TRBD1. This CDR3 region has 13 residues. Unmatched junction bases numbered 1, after V lost 8 bases and J lost 4 bases. Germline V CDR1 and CDR2: MNHEY, SVGEGT. CDR3 bases: TGTGCCAGCCGGGACAGGGGCACCGGGGAGCTGTTTTTT. Its translation is CASRDRGTGELFF.

Only a few counts were recorded for this clonotype. V and J are TRBV28 and TRBJ1-2, with no clear D. V shed 3 bases and J shed 4 bases, with 9 bases lying between them. Germline lookup yields CDR1 MDHEN and CDR2 SYDVKM. This CDR3 is built from 13 residues. The CDR3 loop reads CASSFPRRYGYTF. The CDR3 nucleotides read TGTGCCAGCAGTTTCCCCAGGCGCTATGGCTACACCTTC.

Details on this clonotype: This sequence may be a read error, since a much larger clone differs from it by one base. As DNA, the CDR3 is TGCAGTGCTAAAACAATGGCGGGTAGGCGCCATGAGCAGTACTTC. Encoded protein: CSAKTMAGRRHEQYF. The V gene is TRBV20-1, the J gene TRBJ2-7; a possible D gene is TRBD2 (5 bases). The germline gives CDR1 DFQATT, CDR2 SNEGSKA (reference sequence). The CDR3 consists of 15 residues. The ends were cut back, 4 bases at V and 7 bases at J, with 23 bases in the middle.